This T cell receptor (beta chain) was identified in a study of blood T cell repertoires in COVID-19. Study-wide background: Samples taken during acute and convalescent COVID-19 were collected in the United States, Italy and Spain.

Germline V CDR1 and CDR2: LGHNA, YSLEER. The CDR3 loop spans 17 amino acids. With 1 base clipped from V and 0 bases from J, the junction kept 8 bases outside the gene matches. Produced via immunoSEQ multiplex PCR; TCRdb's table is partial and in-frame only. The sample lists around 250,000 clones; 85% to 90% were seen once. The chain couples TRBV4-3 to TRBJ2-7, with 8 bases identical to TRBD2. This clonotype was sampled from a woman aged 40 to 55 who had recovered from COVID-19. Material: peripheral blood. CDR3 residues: CASSQATTSESSYEQYV. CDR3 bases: TGCGCCAGCAGCCAAGCGACGACTAGCGAGAGCTCCTACGAGCAGTACGTC.